The present T cell receptor beta chain was sequenced within a study of blood T cell repertoires in COVID-19. Turning to the study itself: The United States, Italy and Spain provided the acute and convalescent COVID-19 samples. PBMCs, B-cell-depleted T cells, or T cells were the source of the cDNA or gDNA that made up the material.

Germline V gene data show CDR1 as SGDLS and CDR2 as YYNGEE. With 1 base clipped from V and 4 bases from J, the junction kept 6 bases outside the gene matches. The CDR3 covers 16 residues. In the authors' workflow: Cell counts per sample came from amplifying reference gene primers. Measured with immunoSEQ multiplex PCR; TCRdb has only the in-frame clones, and not every one. V, J and clone size were drawn from that table, and D and trimming were deduced from the DNA. The sample has a few hundred thousand clones; around 85% are singletons. This chain uses TRBV9 with TRBJ2-3, with 10 bases identical to TRBD1. Material: PBMCs or T cells enriched from blood (not recorded which). The sequence came from a woman between 25 and 40 years old who had recovered from COVID-19. CDR3: CASSVKTGGLSDTQYF. The CDR3 region has the DNA TGTGCCAGCAGCGTAAAGACAGGGGGCTTATCAGATACGCAGTATTTT.